The 32 T cell receptor beta chains below come from one sample, sequenced in a study of T-cell reconstitution after alpha-beta-depleted transplantation in children. Unique molecular identifiers were incorporated when the TCRbeta library was constructed. TCRdb reanalysed the PCR reads using MiXCR and keeps one entry per CDR3 protein. The sample consists of about 92,000 distinct CDR3 sequences, approximately 12% of them appearing once. Here the sequenced sample was PBMCs from the stem cell graft donor, taken from the stem cell graft. Every receptor here comes from a human donor who donated a stem cell graft to a child with inherited bone marrow failure.

In its sample, this clonotype was seen many times. J is TRBJ2-7 and V is TRBV5-1, with 8 bases aligning to TRBD1. The CDR3 consists of 13 residues. From germline, CDR1 is SGHRS and CDR2 YFSETQ. V dropped 4 bases and J dropped 4; count of bases not matched to a gene: 4. This CDR3 is CASSPGQEYEQYF. DNA of the CDR3: TGCGCCAGCAGCCCGGGACAGGAGTACGAGCAGTACTTC.

The chain is built from TRBV4-3 and TRBJ2-1, with a weak D call TRBD1 (6 bases). Deletions cut 0 bases from V and 3 bases from J, with 12 bases between. The CDR3 totals 16 residues. Germline CDR1 reads LGHNA; CDR2 reads YSLEER. The chain's CDR3 is CASSQEGTGFYNEQFF. The CDR3 DNA follows: TGCGCCAGCAGCCAAGAAGGAACAGGGTTCTACAATGAGCAGTTCTTC.

This clonotype appeared many times. The CDR3 coding sequence is TGTGCCAGCAGCTTAGCGTCAAAGGGGAGGGAGTACTTC. This gives the protein CASSLASKGREYF. The V call is TRBV7-2, the J call TRBJ2-7, with TRBD2 matching over 7 bases. CDR1 is SGHTA and CDR2 is FQGNSA in the germline V gene. This CDR3 comprises 13 residues. V lost 0 bases, J lost 11 bases, and 7 bases stayed unmatched. The full variable domain, rest sourced from reference TRBV7-2 and TRBJ2-7, is GAGVSQSPSNKVTEKGKDVELRCDPISGHTALYWYRQSLGQGLEFLIYFQGNSAPDKSGLPSDRFSAERTGGSVSTLTIQRTQQEDSAVYLCASSLASKGREYFGPGTRLTVT.

This clonotype has more than one count but fewer than ten. This chain uses TRBV4-2 with TRBJ1-4; D remains ambiguous. CDR1 and CDR2 (germline): LGHNA, YNFKEQ. This CDR3 has 16 residues. V was shortened by 3 bases and J by 0 bases, with 11 bases between the two germline ends. CDR3 nucleotide sequence: TGTGCCAGCAGCCACGACGTCATTGCAACTAATGAAAAACTGTTTTTT. Translation gives CASSHDVIATNEKLFF.

This clonotype was counted ten times or more. V is TRBV4-3 and J is TRBJ2-3; 7 positions match TRBD2. With V trimmed by 4 bases and J by 6 bases, 13 bases remained unmatched. CDR3 length equals 16 residues. Per the germline V gene, CDR1 is LGHNA and CDR2 is YSLEER. CDR3 bases: TGCGCCAGCAGCCGGGAGGGAGGGCCCTCCCTGGATACGCAGTATTTT. Translation: CASSREGGPSLDTQYF.

This clonotype was found many times. This chain joins TRBV10-3 and TRBJ1-1; D uncertain. Trimming pared 11 bases from V and 7 bases from J, leaving 20 bases between. This CDR3 contains 13 residues. The germline V gene has CDR1 ENHRY and CDR2 SYGVKD. CDR3 DNA: TGTGCCTCCAAGCCCCCAGAACGGCATGAAGCTTTCTTT. It specifies CASKPPERHEAFF.

This clonotype has ten or more counts. The rearrangement joins TRBV7-2 to TRBJ1-1; maybe TRBD1 (5 bases). Between the trimmed V and J ends, which lost 3 bases and 1 base, there was a span of 15 bases. Germline-derived CDR1 and CDR2 are SGHTA and FQGNSA. The length of the CDR3 is 16 residues. The DNA for the CDR3 is TGTGCCAGCAGCTTGAGGGGCGTCCGATCGAACACTGAAGCTTTCTTT. Its translation is CASSLRGVRSNTEAFF. The full variable domain, completed using reference TRBV7-2 and TRBJ1-1, is GAGVSQSPSNKVTEKGKDVELRCDPISGHTALYWYRQSLGQGLEFLIYFQGNSAPDKSGLPSDRFSAERTGGSVSTLTIQRTQQEDSAVYLCASSLRGVRSNTEAFFGQGTRLTVV.

Many counts were recorded for this clonotype. This chain joins TRBV12-3 or TRBV12-4 and TRBJ1-2; D is uncertain. The CDR3 is made up of 14 amino acids. The V end was cut by 2 bases, the J end by 2 bases, with 9 bases between. CDR3 amino acids: CASSLFTENYGYTF. The CDR3 DNA follows: TGTGCCAGCAGTTTATTTACAGAGAACTATGGCTACACCTTC.

This clonotype has at least ten counts. The chain links TRBV5-1 to TRBJ1-1; D unclear. The CDR3 runs 16 residues. Germline CDR1 reads SGHRS; CDR2 reads YFSETQ. Trimming took off 0 bases at V and 1 base at J, with 13 bases between the two ends. The CDR3 here is CASSLARVGSNTEAFF. DNA of the CDR3: TGCGCCAGCAGCTTGGCCCGGGTAGGCTCGAACACTGAAGCTTTCTTT. The whole variable domain, remainder taken from reference TRBV5-1 and TRBJ1-1, is KAGVTQTPRYLIKTRGQQVTLSCSPISGHRSVSWYQQTPGQGLQFLFEYFSETQRNKGNFPGRFSGRQFSNSRSEMNVSTLELGDSALYLCASSLARVGSNTEAFFGQGTRLTVV.

This chain joins TRBV28 and TRBJ2-3, with 8 bases identical to TRBD1. CDR3 size: 15 residues. The ends lost 4 bases at V and 3 bases at J; junction bases unmatched: 6. Germline-derived CDR1 and CDR2 are MDHEN and SYDVKM. The CDR3 is CASSWGDRRTDTQYF. CDR3 DNA: TGTGCCAGCAGTTGGGGGGACAGGAGGACAGATACGCAGTATTTT.

In its sample, this clonotype was seen many times. This chain joins TRBV5-1 and TRBJ2-2, with 7 bases lining up with TRBD1. The junction had 8 bases not matched to a gene; V was cut back by 0 bases and J by 6 bases. The CDR3 runs to 16 residues. Germline assignment: CDR1 SGHRS and CDR2 YFSETQ. The CDR3: CASSLAETGSSGELFF. The CDR3, as DNA: TGCGCCAGCAGCTTGGCCGAGACAGGGAGTTCCGGGGAGCTGTTTTTT.

There are many counts of this clonotype. This chain connects TRBV5-1 to TRBJ2-7, with D hard to call. Germline V gene sequence: CDR1 SGHRS, CDR2 YFSETQ. The CDR3 is 14 amino acids. Trimming pared 4 bases from V and 2 bases from J, leaving 13 bases between. CDR3 region: CASSLLPGTYEQYF. The CDR3 DNA is TGCGCCAGCAGCCTCCTGCCTGGGACCTACGAGCAGTACTTC.

This clonotype was recorded at least ten times. This sequence joins TRBV12-3 or TRBV12-4 and TRBJ1-3; unclear D gene. CDR3 length: 14 residues. Trimming stripped 6 bases from V and 0 bases from J, with 9 bases between. The CDR3 coding sequence is TGTGCCAGCAGGCACAGCAGCTCTGGAAACACCATATATTTT. This gives the protein CASRHSSSGNTIYF.

This clonotype has ten or more counts. The chain employs TRBV27 and TRBJ1-5; D is undetermined. The V gene's germline CDR1 is MNHEY and CDR2 SMNVEV (reference sequence). V shed 3 bases and J shed 4 bases, with 10 bases lying between them. The CDR3 totals 14 residues. The CDR3 protein is CASSLGFENQPQHF. CDR3 DNA: TGTGCCAGCAGTTTGGGCTTCGAAAATCAGCCCCAGCATTTT.

This clonotype showed up many times. This chain joins TRBV7-6 and TRBJ1-4; D is uncertain. V dropped 1 base and J dropped 1 base, with 7 bases sitting between them. CDR1 and CDR2 from the germline V gene are SGHVS and FNYEAQ. The length of the CDR3 is 15 residues. CDR3 amino acids: CASSLGDVTNEKLFF. In DNA form, the CDR3 reads TGTGCCAGCAGCTTAGGCGACGTAACTAATGAAAAACTGTTTTTT.

The V call is TRBV5-1, the J call TRBJ2-7; 7 nucleotides align to TRBD1. Germline V CDR1 and CDR2: SGHRS, YFSETQ. The CDR3 runs 14 residues. V trimming: 0 bases; J trimming: 6 bases; junction bases outside the gene matches: 6. CDR3 DNA: TGCGCCAGCAGCTTGGGCAGGGGGTTATCCGAGCAGTACTTC. Its protein product is CASSLGRGLSEQYF.

This chain connects TRBV6-2 or TRBV6-3 to TRBJ1-5; 9 positions agree with TRBD1. This CDR3 has 16 residues. V was clipped by 4 bases and J by 6 bases; unmatched bases: 10. Germline assignment: CDR1 MNHEY and CDR2 SVGEGT. CDR3 protein: CASSSSRTGEIQPQHF. The CDR3 DNA reads TGTGCCAGCAGTTCTTCTCGGACAGGGGAAATTCAGCCCCAGCATTTT.

In this sample, this clonotype turned up many times. The chain joins TRBV6-5 to TRBJ1-5, with D perhaps TRBD1 (5 bases). V was clipped by 6 bases and J by 0 bases, with 21 bases between them. The germline V gene encodes CDR1 MNHEY and CDR2 SVGAGI. This CDR3 region has 18 residues. CDR3 bases: TGTGCCAGCAGCCGCGCTCCCAGACAGAGCTATAGCAATCAGCCCCAGCATTTT. Protein sequence: CASSRAPRQSYSNQPQHF.

This clonotype was counted at least ten times. The chain carries TRBV7-2 and TRBJ2-2; 12 nucleotides line up with TRBD1. Germline CDR1 is SGHTA and CDR2 is FQGNSA. V lost 8 bases to trimming and J lost 8 bases; unmatched junction nucleotides: 6. The CDR3 spans 14 residues. The chain's CDR3 is CASRDRGLGGELFF. In nucleotides, the CDR3 is TGTGCCAGCCGGGACAGGGGGCTTGGAGGGGAGCTGTTTTTT.

In its sample, this clonotype was seen many times. This chain uses TRBV4-3 with TRBJ2-7, with D perhaps TRBD1 (6 bases). Germline values: CDR1 LGHNA, CDR2 YSLEER. V dropped 0 bases and J dropped 11 bases, with 20 bases sitting between them. The CDR3 totals 15 residues. This CDR3 is CASSQEGQGIRVKYF. CDR3 sequence (DNA): TGCGCCAGCAGCCAAGAGGGACAAGGTATACGAGTGAAGTACTTC.

The chain couples TRBV7-9 to TRBJ1-5; 7 positions agree with TRBD1. V was clipped by 8 bases and J by 2 bases; unmatched bases: 12. Per the germline V gene, CDR1 is SEHNR and CDR2 is FQNEAQ (reference sequence). CDR3 length: 16 residues. The DNA for the CDR3 is TGTGCCAGCGCTCCAGGGGGGGTAGAGGGCAATCAGCCCCAGCATTTT. Amino acids: CASAPGGVEGNQPQHF.

There are many counts of this clonotype. This chain links TRBV20-1 with TRBJ2-7; D gene ambiguous. CDR3 length equals 13 residues. Trimming took 1 base from V and 0 from J, leaving 7 bases between them. The germline V gene has CDR1 DFQATT and CDR2 SNEGSKA (reference sequence). CDR3 region: CSARVARSYEQYF. CDR3 sequence (DNA): TGCAGTGCTAGAGTCGCCCGCTCCTACGAGCAGTACTTC.

This clonotype was detected ten times or more. The CDR3 DNA sequence: TGTGCCAGCACCGTGACAGATACGCAGTATTTT. Translated, it gives CASTVTDTQYF. V is TRBV6-6 and J is TRBJ2-3, with unresolved D. Trimming removed 7 bases at V and 3 bases at J, with 5 bases between. CDR3 size: 11 residues. Germline V CDR1 and CDR2: MNHNY, SVGAGI (reference sequence).

This clonotype appeared many times. One end of the junction does not line up with germline, which may come from a read error. The rearrangement links TRBV7-2 to TRBJ2-1; no definite D call. The CDR3 spans 13 residues. Germline lookup yields CDR1 SGHTA and CDR2 FQGNSA. DNA for the CDR3: TGTGCCAGCAGCTTAGATGAATTACGGCAGCAGTTCTTT. Translation: CASSLDELRQQFF.

This clonotype showed up many times. The chain has TRBV7-9 and TRBJ2-7, with D perhaps being TRBD1 or TRBD2 (5 bases each). With 5 bases removed from V and 0 bases from J, the gap between germline ends came to 17 bases. Germline V gene data show CDR1 as SEHNR and CDR2 as FQNEAQ (reference sequence). This CDR3 region has 16 residues. Here the CDR3 reads CASSPRDGMSSYEQYF. CDR3 bases: TGTGCCAGCAGCCCCCGGGACGGAATGAGCTCCTACGAGCAGTACTTC.

This clonotype showed up many times. V is TRBV10-3 and J is TRBJ2-2; 9 bases match TRBD2. Germline V gene lookup returns CDR1 ENHRY and CDR2 SYGVKD. CDR3 length: 14 amino acids. V trimming: 8 bases; J trimming: 4 bases; junction bases outside the gene matches: 5. The chain's CDR3 is CAIGLAGPTGELFF. CDR3 DNA: TGTGCCATCGGTCTAGCGGGACCCACCGGGGAGCTGTTTTTT.

This clonotype was detected ten times or more. V usage is TRBV27 and J usage is TRBJ1-5; D might be TRBD1 (5 bases). Germline loops: CDR1 MNHEY, CDR2 SMNVEV (reference sequence). CDR3 size: 14 residues. V shed 7 bases and J shed 8 bases, with 18 bases lying between them. The CDR3, as DNA: TGTGCCAGCACCCCCACGGGGGTGGTTGAGCCCCAGCATTTT. Translation: CASTPTGVVEPQHF.

This clonotype was seen repeatedly, ten times or more. V gene TRBV4-3 combines with J gene TRBJ1-2; tentatively, D is TRBD1 (6 bases). The CDR3 covers 15 residues. V lost 0 bases to trimming and J lost 8 bases, with 16 bases between them. Germline V gene sequence: CDR1 LGHNA, CDR2 YSLEER. CDR3 DNA sequence: TGCGCCAGCAGCCAAGACCGGGGGGGGGCTGGAGGCTACACCTTC. Translating it yields CASSQDRGGAGGYTF.

This chain joins TRBV3-1 and TRBJ2-1; 7 bases map to TRBD1. V lost 4 bases, J lost 10 bases, and 4 bases stayed unmatched. Germline lookup yields CDR1 LGHDT and CDR2 YNNKEL (reference sequence). The CDR3 is 12 amino acids. The CDR3 protein is CASSPTGIEQFF. The CDR3 DNA reads as TGTGCCAGCAGCCCGACAGGGATCGAGCAGTTCTTC.

A few counts support this clonotype. This chain uses TRBV2 with TRBJ2-7; 7 positions match TRBD1. Germline V gene data show CDR1 as SNHLY and CDR2 as FYNNEI. CDR3 length: 14 amino acids. V lost 8 bases to trimming and J lost 3 bases; unmatched junction nucleotides: 10. This CDR3 reads CASLPGQVIYEQYF. The CDR3 bases are TGTGCCAGCCTACCTGGACAGGTCATCTACGAGCAGTACTTC.

The chain uses TRBV7-2 and TRBJ2-7; 9 bases agree with TRBD2. Germline CDR1 reads SGHTA; CDR2 reads FQGNSA. This CDR3 has 14 residues. V lost 4 bases to trimming and J lost 7 bases; unmatched junction nucleotides: 8. DNA of the CDR3: TGTGCCAGCAGCTACTTAGCGGGAGTGGGTGAGCAGTACTTC. This gives the protein CASSYLAGVGEQYF.

There are many counts of this clonotype. The chain recombines TRBV20-1 with TRBJ2-5, with 7 bases matching TRBD1. Germline V gene sequence: CDR1 DFQATT, CDR2 SNEGSKA (reference sequence). The CDR3 is 13 residues long. J was trimmed by 0 bases and V by 6 bases; bases with no gene match: 4. CDR3 DNA: TGCAGTGCCCCACAGGGGAACCAAGAGACCCAGTACTTC. Amino acids: CSAPQGNQETQYF.